One sample yielded the 12 T cell receptor beta chains listed below, sequenced in a study of T cell responses to AZD1222 COVID-19 vaccine. Sequencing was performed with immunoSEQ multiplex PCR; in TCRdb, only in-frame clones are kept and a portion is missing. This table has nearly 110,000 clones, about nine tenths appearing once. This specimen consisted of peripheral blood, obtained on day 0 of AZD1222 vaccination. The receptors stem from an adult in good health.

J is TRBJ2-2 and V is TRBV11-2; 10 bases are shared with TRBD2. The J segment lost 5 bases and the V segment lost 2 bases, leaving 5 bases of the junction unmatched. Germline loops: CDR1 SGHAT, CDR2 FQNNGV. This CDR3 comprises 16 residues. CDR3: CASSLRSGRGTGELFF. The CDR3 bases are TGTGCCAGCAGCTTAAGAAGCGGGAGGGGTACCGGGGAGCTGTTTTTT.

V is TRBV25-1 and J is TRBJ2-7, with a possible D match to TRBD2 (5 bases). Trimming pared 7 bases from V and 1 base from J, leaving 11 bases between. The CDR3 consists of 13 residues. Germline loops: CDR1 MGHDK, CDR2 SYGVNS. The CDR3 loop is CASNAGKSYEQYF. The DNA for the CDR3 is TGTGCCAGCAACGCCGGGAAATCCTACGAGCAGTACTTC.

CDR3 DNA: TGTGCCAGCAGCTTGTCACAGGGGCTCGGTAATGAAAAACTGTTTTTT. This sequence encodes CASSLSQGLGNEKLFF. The chain employs TRBV5-6 and TRBJ1-4, with 7 bases aligning to TRBD1. Germline CDR1 and CDR2: SGHDT and YYEEEE. This CDR3 region has 16 residues. V lost 1 base to trimming and J lost 4 bases; unmatched junction nucleotides: 7.

The CDR3 bases are TGTGCCAGCCATAGGGGGCAGCTGCAGTACTTC. This codes for CASHRGQLQYF. This chain connects TRBV12-3 or TRBV12-4 to TRBJ2-7, with TRBD1 matching 7 bases. The CDR3 length is 11 residues. V shed 8 bases, J shed 9 bases, and the junction held 7 bases outside the gene matches.

This chain uses TRBV29-1 with TRBJ1-1, with TRBD1 identical over 10 bases. CDR1 SQVTM and CDR2 ANQGSEA come from the germline V gene. The CDR3 extends over 15 amino acids. After removal of 8 bases from V and 4 bases from J, the junction contained 13 bases not matched to a gene. CDR3 DNA sequence: TGCAGCTTCTTAAACCGGGACAGGGGATCCACTGAAGCTTTCTTT. Translation: CSFLNRDRGSTEAFF.

The rearrangement links TRBV19 to TRBJ1-5, with 7 bases aligning to TRBD1. V was pared by 6 bases and J by 7 bases, with 6 bases of the junction left unmatched. CDR1 LNHDA and CDR2 SQIVND come from the germline V gene (reference sequence). This CDR3 spans 13 amino acids. The CDR3 nucleotides read TGTGCCAGTAGAGGGACAGATAAACAGCCCCAGCATTTT. It yields the protein CASRGTDKQPQHF.

This chain connects TRBV30 to TRBJ1-4; TRBD1 matches 7 bases. Unmatched junction bases numbered 8, after V lost 2 bases and J lost 8 bases. The germline gives CDR1 GTSNPN, CDR2 SVGIG (reference sequence). The CDR3 covers 14 residues. CDR3 bases: TGTGCCTGGAGTATAACAGGGGCTGGAGAAAAACTGTTTTTT. Translated: CAWSITGAGEKLFF. Complete variable domain (other parts from reference TRBV30 and TRBJ1-4): SQTIHQWPATLVQPVGSPLSLECTVEGTSNPNLYWYRQAAGRGLQLLFYSVGIGQISSEVPQNLSASRPQDRQFILSSKKLLLSDSGFYLCAWSITGAGEKLFFGSGTQLSVL.

This chain uses TRBV12-3 or TRBV12-4 with TRBJ1-4; D ambiguous. The CDR3 has 12 amino acids. V lost 5 bases and J 8 bases, leaving 9 bases between the germline ends. In DNA form, the CDR3 reads TGTGCCAGCAGTAGATCAACAGAAAAACTGTTTTTT. Translated: CASSRSTEKLFF.

The chain joins TRBV5-1 to TRBJ1-2; 8 bases are a match to TRBD1. After removal of 4 bases from V and 6 bases from J, the junction contained 8 bases not matched to a gene. The CDR3 extends over 14 amino acids. Germline V CDR1 and CDR2: SGHRS, YFSETQ. CDR3 in DNA: TGCGCCAGCAGCATCAACAGGGGGAGGGATGGCTACACCTTC. Residues: CASSINRGRDGYTF.

The chain recombines TRBV7-9 with TRBJ1-4; D call uncertain. V lost 4 bases to trimming and J lost 0 bases, with 15 bases between them. This CDR3 has 17 amino acids. CDR1 is SEHNR, CDR2 FQNEAQ, per germline (reference sequence). The CDR3 region is CASSSYPNSPTNEKLFF. The CDR3 nucleotides are TGTGCCAGCAGCTCCTACCCCAACAGTCCAACTAATGAAAAACTGTTTTTT.

This clone has only a few counts. This chain connects TRBV6-2 or TRBV6-3 to TRBJ2-7; 13 bases fit TRBD2. Germline CDR1 is MNHEY and CDR2 is SVGEGT. V shed 5 bases and J 2 bases; nucleotides not matched to a gene: 3. The CDR3 covers 15 residues. The chain's CDR3 is CASSPTSGGPYEQYF. The CDR3 DNA reads TGTGCCAGCAGTCCGACTAGCGGGGGGCCCTACGAGCAGTACTTC.

This clone has just one count. The rearrangement links TRBV9 to TRBJ1-3; 7 bases are shared with TRBD1. V was clipped by 4 bases and J by 7 bases; unmatched bases: 14. Germline CDR1 reads SGDLS; CDR2 reads YYNGEE. There are 16 residues in the CDR3. CDR3 sequence (DNA): TGTGCCAGCAGCCCAGCGGGCAGGGGGTTGTGGAACACCATATATTTT. Its protein product is CASSPAGRGLWNTIYF.